These 28 T cell receptor beta chains share one sample of origin, sequenced in a study of T-cell reconstitution after alpha-beta-depleted transplantation in children. Unique molecular identifiers were built into the TCRbeta library. TCRdb processed the PCR reads anew with MiXCR; each CDR3 protein has one entry. This table holds around 370,000 distinct CDR3 sequences, 10% found once. Sequencing used PBMCs from the stem cell graft donor, obtained from the stem cell graft. The receptors derive from a human donor who donated a stem cell graft to a child with acute lymphoblastic leukemia.

Points on this clonotype: It may be a read error: a sequence one base away is much more abundant. This rearrangement joins TRBV12-3 or TRBV12-4 to TRBJ2-1; D is uncertain. The CDR3 contains 12 residues. Trimming shortened V by 5 bases and J by 3 bases, and 5 bases separated the two germline ends. CDR3 protein: CASSPVYNEQFF. In DNA, the CDR3 is TGTGCCAGCAGTCCGGTCTACAATGAGCAGTTCTTC.

The gene calls are TRBV29-1 and TRBJ2-1; D is uncertain. V was cut by 1 base and J by 4 bases, with 8 bases left in between. The germline gives CDR1 SQVTM, CDR2 ANQGSEA. This CDR3 region has 13 residues. CDR3 residues: CSVEGSEYNEQFF. DNA of the CDR3: TGCAGCGTTGAAGGGTCGGAATACAATGAGCAGTTCTTC.

This clonotype was seen a few times. The chain uses TRBV20-1 and TRBJ2-7, with 9 bases aligning to TRBD2. The trim removed 1 base at V and 3 bases at J, leaving 4 bases unmatched. This CDR3 region has 14 residues. Germline CDR1 DFQATT, CDR2 SNEGSKA (reference sequence). CDR3 DNA: TGCAGTGCTAGAGTTGGTAGCGGGAGCTACGAGCAGTACTTC. Amino acids: CSARVGSGSYEQYF.

This clonotype was observed a handful of times. The chain links TRBV27 to TRBJ2-7; D not certain. The CDR3 sequence is 15 residues long. Germline V gives CDR1 MNHEY, CDR2 SMNVEV (reference sequence). V was trimmed by 3 bases and J by 1 base, leaving 13 bases between them. The DNA for the CDR3 is TGTGCCAGCAGTTTGACCGCGTCTGTGTCCTACGAGCAGTACTTC. Its translation is CASSLTASVSYEQYF.

This clonotype was seen a handful of times. The chain recombines TRBV25-1 with TRBJ1-1; no clear D gene. CDR3 length: 16 amino acids. V lost 1 base to trimming and J lost 1 base, with 13 bases between them. Germline CDR1 is MGHDK and CDR2 is SYGVNS. The CDR3 coding sequence is TGTGCCAGCAGTGAATGGACCTCTTGGCGGAACACTGAAGCTTTCTTT. Encoded protein: CASSEWTSWRNTEAFF.

A few counts support this clonotype. This rearrangement joins TRBV20-1 to TRBJ2-7, with a possible D match to TRBD2 (6 bases). Germline-derived CDR1 and CDR2 are DFQATT and SNEGSKA (reference sequence). This CDR3 contains 15 residues. V lost 0 bases to trimming and J lost 3 bases, with 15 bases between them. This chain's CDR3 is CSAREWLGEVYEQYF. In DNA form, the CDR3 reads TGCAGTGCTAGAGAGTGGCTCGGGGAGGTCTACGAGCAGTACTTC.

In this sample, this clonotype turned up many times. The chain couples TRBV9 to TRBJ2-2; TRBD2 matches 11 bases. The CDR3 spans 18 residues. The J segment lost 6 bases and the V segment lost 0 bases, leaving 10 bases of the junction unmatched. Germline CDR1 SGDLS, CDR2 YYNGEE. CDR3 amino acids: CASSVVGTTSGIAGELFF. As DNA, the CDR3 is TGTGCCAGCAGCGTAGTGGGGACGACTAGCGGGATTGCCGGGGAGCTGTTTTTT.

This clonotype was recorded at least ten times. The chain has TRBV18 and TRBJ2-1, with 7 bases lining up with TRBD1. The V gene's germline CDR1 is KGHSH and CDR2 LQKENI. Unmatched junction bases numbered 9, after V lost 5 bases and J lost 8 bases. This CDR3 comprises 14 residues. The CDR3 protein is CASSRVTGKDEQFF. The CDR3 region has the DNA TGTGCCAGCTCAAGGGTGACAGGGAAAGATGAGCAGTTCTTC.

This clonotype was seen repeatedly, ten times or more. The chain couples TRBV28 to TRBJ1-3, with D possibly TRBD1 on 6 matching bases. Per the germline V gene, CDR1 is MDHEN and CDR2 is SYDVKM. V was trimmed by 6 bases and J by 4 bases, leaving 13 bases between them. The CDR3 runs 14 residues. The CDR3 sequence: CASSLGGGGNTIYF. In DNA, the CDR3 is TGTGCCAGCAGCCTCGGGGGGGGCGGAAACACCATATATTTT.

V and J are TRBV9 and TRBJ2-7; TRBD1 matches at 11 bases. Trimming took 2 bases from V and 5 from J; bases not matched to a gene: 6. Looked up from germline, CDR1 is SGDLS and CDR2 is YYNGEE. This CDR3 is built from 15 residues. The CDR3 DNA is TGTGCCAGCAGCGTCGGACAGGGGGCTTTCGACGAGCAGTACTTC. Translating gives CASSVGQGAFDEQYF. Drawing the rest from reference TRBV9 and TRBJ2-7, the complete variable domain is DSGVTQTPKHLITATGQRVTLRCSPRSGDLSVYWYQQSLDQGLQFLIQYYNGEERAKGNILERFSAQQFPDLHSELNLSSLELGDSALYFCASSVGQGAFDEQYFGPGTRLTVT.

J is TRBJ2-1 and V is TRBV5-1, with 7 bases aligning to TRBD2. The trim removed 3 bases at V and 7 bases at J, leaving 7 bases unmatched. The CDR3 is 14 amino acids. The V gene's germline CDR1 is SGHRS and CDR2 YFSETQ. The CDR3: CASSSGWRENEQFF. The CDR3 coding sequence is TGCGCCAGCAGCTCCGGTTGGCGGGAGAATGAGCAGTTCTTC.

This clonotype came up many times. The V call is TRBV5-1, the J call TRBJ1-5, with no clear D. This CDR3 contains 15 residues. Germline V gene sequence: CDR1 SGHRS, CDR2 YFSETQ. Trimming left V 0 bases short and J 0 bases short, with 7 bases between. CDR3 sequence: CASSLEGYSNQPQHF. Written as DNA, the CDR3 is TGCGCCAGCAGCTTGGAAGGGTATAGCAATCAGCCCCAGCATTTT.

This clonotype was picked up a small number of times. V is TRBV27 and J is TRBJ1-2; maybe TRBD1 (5 bases). The germline V and J ends were trimmed by 4 bases and 3 bases, with 12 bases remaining between them. The germline V gene has CDR1 MNHEY and CDR2 SMNVEV (reference sequence). This CDR3 is built from 14 residues. CDR3 protein: CASSSRQGYYGYTF. The DNA for the CDR3 is TGTGCCAGCAGTTCCCGGCAGGGTTACTATGGCTACACCTTC.

Only a few counts were recorded for this clonotype. The CDR3 end shows no conserved phenylalanine or tryptophan, and so a read error is likely. The DNA is omitted, as the CDR3 cannot be located on it reliably, and the CDR3 follows TCRdb's listing. The rearrangement links TRBV28 to TRBJ2-7. Germline V CDR1 and CDR2: MDHEN, SYDVKM. The CDR3 length is 13 residues, termini included. CDR3 loop: CASSLPNPAYPTY.

This clonotype showed up many times. The V call is TRBV5-1, the J call TRBJ1-1, with D unresolved. V gave up 4 bases and J gave up 11 bases, with 42 bases separating them. This CDR3 is 21 amino acids long. Germline V gives CDR1 SGHRS, CDR2 YFSETQ. The CDR3 DNA follows: TGCGCCAGCAGCCTGGGCAGAGGCGGACCGGTAAAGGGAGGACCAGGTATTGCCGCTTTCTTT. It is translated as CASSLGRGGPVKGGPGIAAFF.

V is TRBV28 and J is TRBJ1-5; D not resolved. Germline values: CDR1 MDHEN, CDR2 SYDVKM. The CDR3 length is 14 residues. V lost 2 bases, J lost 2 bases, and 7 bases lay in between. CDR3 coding DNA: TGTGCCAGCAGTTTAACTAGCGGCAATCAGCCCCAGCATTTT. Protein: CASSLTSGNQPQHF.

This clonotype was found a few times. V is TRBV6-2 or TRBV6-3 and J is TRBJ2-3; perhaps TRBD2 as D (6 bases). The CDR3 is 14 residues long. V lost 6 bases and J lost 6, with 16 bases in between. Germline loops: CDR1 MNHEY, CDR2 SVGEGT. CDR3 loop: CASRHRDSRDTQYF. The CDR3, as DNA: TGTGCCAGCAGACACCGGGACTCGAGGGATACGCAGTATTTT.

The chain combines TRBV4-3 with TRBJ2-7; TRBD2 agrees at 10 bases. The germline CDR1 and CDR2 sequences are LGHNA and YSLEER. V was pared by 0 bases and J by 5 bases, with 4 bases of the junction left unmatched. This CDR3 is 15 amino acids long. The DNA for the CDR3 is TGCGCCAGCAGCCAAGAGCTAGCGGGAGTCCACGAGCAGTACTTC. Translation: CASSQELAGVHEQYF.

The chain carries TRBV7-3 and TRBJ2-1; unclear D gene. Germline V gives CDR1 SGHTA, CDR2 FQGTGA. With 5 bases removed from V and 8 bases from J, the gap between germline ends came to 19 bases. This CDR3 region has 15 residues. The CDR3 DNA reads TGTGCCAGCAGCCCTGATCTTGACGCTGGGTATGAGCAGTTCTTC. Its protein product is CASSPDLDAGYEQFF.

The chain couples TRBV20-1 to TRBJ2-3, with a possible D match to TRBD2 (6 bases). The V gene's germline CDR1 is DFQATT and CDR2 SNEGSKA (reference sequence). The V end lost 0 bases, the J end lost 1 base, and 17 bases lay between the germline ends. This CDR3 spans 17 amino acids. The CDR3 bases are TGCAGTGCTAGAGAATACGGGCGGGAAGCACGCACAGATACGCAGTATTTT. As protein: CSAREYGREARTDTQYF.

A few counts support this clonotype. The chain uses TRBV4-1 and TRBJ2-1; D remains unclear. The CDR3 consists of 15 residues. In germline, CDR1 is MGHRA, CDR2 YSYEKL. The germline V and J ends were trimmed by 6 bases and 8 bases, with 20 bases remaining between them. The CDR3 nucleotides are TGCGCCAGCAGAGCTCTAGTGTCCTTTTACTATGAGCAGTTCTTC. As protein: CASRALVSFYYEQFF.

This clonotype was recorded only once. This may be a read error, as it is one base from a much larger clone. The rearrangement uses TRBV10-3 and TRBJ2-3, with 11 positions matching TRBD1. Germline assignment: CDR1 ENHRY and CDR2 SYGVKD. This CDR3 comprises 16 residues. CDR3 region: CATSEPRTGGKDTQYF. DNA for the CDR3: TGTGCCACCAGTGAGCCGAGGACAGGGGGCAAAGATACGCAGTATTTT.

The rearrangement joins TRBV3-1 to TRBJ2-7; 7 positions agree with TRBD1. The CDR3 loop spans 16 amino acids. CDR1 LGHDT and CDR2 YNNKEL come from the germline V gene (reference sequence). The trim removed 1 base at V and 0 bases at J, leaving 6 bases unmatched. The CDR3 region has the DNA TGTGCCAGCAGCCAAGGTACAGGGGTCCTCTCCTACGAGCAGTACTTC. It is translated as CASSQGTGVLSYEQYF.

The chain links TRBV20-1 to TRBJ2-7, with 8 bases aligning to TRBD1. The CDR3 loop spans 13 amino acids. V shed 5 bases and J 2 bases; nucleotides not matched to a gene: 5. Germline CDR1 is DFQATT and CDR2 is SNEGSKA (reference sequence). The CDR3 nucleotides read TGCAGTGCTCCTAACAGGGGGACCTACGAGCAGTACTTC. Its protein is CSAPNRGTYEQYF.

This sequence joins TRBV12-3 or TRBV12-4 and TRBJ2-5, with a weak D call TRBD1 (5 bases). V was shortened by 5 bases and J by 1 base, with 20 bases between the two germline ends. This CDR3 contains 17 residues. The CDR3 nucleotides read TGTGCCAGCAGTCCCTATTTTGGCCAGGGTGTCCAAGAGACCCAGTACTTC. Amino acid sequence: CASSPYFGQGVQETQYF.

This clonotype was detected only a few times. This chain joins TRBV7-9 and TRBJ1-2; D not certain. The germline V gene encodes CDR1 SEHNR and CDR2 FQNEAQ (reference sequence). The CDR3 has 12 residues. The V gene lost 5 bases and the J gene lost 6 bases, with 10 bases spanning the gap. This chain's CDR3 is CASSLRTDGYTF. CDR3 nucleotide sequence: TGTGCCAGCAGCCTCCGGACGGATGGCTACACCTTC. Full variable domain (outside the CDR3, taken from reference TRBV7-9 and TRBJ1-2): DTGVSQNPRHKITKRGQNVTFRCDPISEHNRLYWYRQTLGQGPEFLTYFQNEAQLEKSRLLSDRFSAERPKGSFSTLEIQRTEQGDSAMYLCASSLRTDGYTFGSGTRLTVV.

This clonotype has a count of ten or more. V usage is TRBV5-1 and J usage is TRBJ2-1; D not resolved. This CDR3 spans 14 amino acids. The V end lost 0 bases, the J end lost 6 bases, and 10 bases lay between the germline ends. Germline values: CDR1 SGHRS, CDR2 YFSETQ. CDR3 nucleotides: TGCGCCAGCAGCTTGGAATGGAGCAGCAATGAGCAGTTCTTC. It is translated as CASSLEWSSNEQFF.

This clonotype was seen a few times. This chain joins TRBV5-1 and TRBJ2-1; 11 positions match TRBD1. Per germline, CDR1 SGHRS and CDR2 YFSETQ. This CDR3 is built from 14 residues. With V trimmed by 10 bases and J by 4 bases, 7 bases remained unmatched. The CDR3 sequence is CASTGTGGYNEQFF. CDR3 in DNA: TGCGCCTCAACCGGGACAGGGGGTTACAATGAGCAGTTCTTC.